This is a list of T cell receptor beta chains from one sample in a study of Graves' ophthalmopathy and Graves' hyperthyroidism. TCRdb itself ran the multiplex PCR reads through MiXCR, one entry per CDR3 protein. This sample has hundreds of thousands of distinct CDR3 sequences, with 22% found just once. The sample taken for sequencing was peripheral blood. All receptors come from a woman aged 18-29 years with stable Graves' hyperthyroidism. Some clones in this sample may be carry-over from other donors' samples. The CDR3 runs from the conserved cysteine through the conserved F or W. The D gene is left open where the match is weak. Not all rows give a size; the values are once, few, many and, for expanded clones, a class.

j_call clone_size v_call d_call cdr3_nt cdr3_aa
TRBJ2-7 many TRBV10-3 - TGTGCCATCAGTGACTCCGGGGGGCCACCCGCCGAGCAGTACTTC CAISDSGGPPAEQYF
TRBJ2-6 few TRBV30 TRBD2 TGTGCCGGGGGACTAGCGGGGGGATCCTCTGGGGCCAACGTCCTGACTTTC CAGGLAGGSSGANVLTF
TRBJ1-1 many TRBV7-2 - TGTGCCAGCAGCTTAGCGGTGGGGAACACTGAAGCTTTCTTT CASSLAVGNTEAFF
TRBJ1-5 many TRBV5-4 - TGTGCCAGCAGCTTGGCGCGTGCGACAGATAGCAATCAGCCCCAGCATTTT CASSLARATDSNQPQHF
TRBJ1-1 once TRBV6-1 - TGTGCCAGCAGCTCCATTATCCCGCTTCCCGGGGGCACTGAAGCTTTCTTT CASSSIIPLPGGTEAFF
TRBJ2-2 - TRBV10-3 TRBD2 TGTGCCATCAGACAGCGGGAGTCGACCGGGGAGCTGTTTTTT CAIRQRESTGELFF
TRBJ1-6 - TRBV6-2/TRBV6-3 - TGTGCCAGCAGTGACGGGGGCAGGGTCGGAAATTCACCCCTCCACTTT CASSDGGRVGNSPLHF
TRBJ2-4 few TRBV4-1 TRBD1 TGCGCCAGTAAACAGGGGACAGGAGAAAACATTCAGTACTTC CASKQGTGENIQYF
TRBJ1-2 many TRBV11-2 - TGTGCCAGCAGCTTTACTAACTATGGCTACACCTTC CASSFTNYGYTF
TRBJ1-2 many TRBV20-1 TRBD1 TGCAGTGCTAGCCGGGACAGCTATGGCTACACCTTC CSASRDSYGYTF
TRBJ2-5 many TRBV2 - TGTGCCAGCAGTGAGATTGAGGGGTGGGAGACCCAGTACTTC CASSEIEGWETQYF
TRBJ1-2 many TRBV12-3/TRBV12-4 - TGTGCCAGCAGTTTTAGGTGGAGCGATGGCTACACCTTC CASSFRWSDGYTF
TRBJ2-7 many TRBV7-9 TRBD2 TGTGCCAGCAGCTCCGAAGCTAGCGGGACCTACGAGCAGTACTTC CASSSEASGTYEQYF
TRBJ1-1 many TRBV11-1 - TGTGCCAGCAGCCCGACCTCCTCCGAAGCTTTCTTT CASSPTSSEAFF
TRBJ1-2 - TRBV11-3 - TGTGCCAGCAGCTTAGGCGGGGTGGATTATGGCTACACCTTC CASSLGGVDYGYTF
TRBJ1-1 - TRBV28 TRBD1 TGTGCCAGCAGTGGAGGGGGCCGGGACACTGAAGCTTTCTTT CASSGGGRDTEAFF
TRBJ1-5 many TRBV7-3 - TGTGCCAGCAGCTTAACGTCCTCCCAGCCCCAGCATTTT CASSLTSSQPQHF
TRBJ2-6 once TRBV12-3/TRBV12-4 TRBD1 TGTGCCAGCAGCCGGGGACAGGGCCTCTCTGGGGCCAACGTCCTGACTTTC CASSRGQGLSGANVLTF
TRBJ1-2 many TRBV9 - TGTGCCAGCAGCGTAAGTCCGGACAACTATGGCTACACCTTC CASSVSPDNYGYTF
TRBJ1-2 - TRBV12-3/TRBV12-4 - TGTGCCAGCAGGGAATTGAATGTCTATGGCTACACCTTC CASRELNVYGYTF
TRBJ2-7 many TRBV11-2 TRBD1 TGTGCCAGCAGCTTAGAGGGTTGGGGGACAGGGGCCTACGAGCAGTACTTC CASSLEGWGTGAYEQYF
TRBJ1-2 many TRBV28 - TGTGCCAGCAGCCCAGATCCTCCCTACTATGGCTACACCTTC CASSPDPPYYGYTF
TRBJ2-7 many TRBV20-1 TRBD2 TGCAGTGCTGGCGGACTAGCGGGAGCCGAGCAGTACTTC CSAGGLAGAEQYF
TRBJ2-7 many TRBV12-3/TRBV12-4 - TGTGCCAGCAGCTTCGGCGGGACCTACGAGCAGTACTTC CASSFGGTYEQYF
TRBJ1-2 many TRBV6-5 - TGTGCCAGCAGTTATCGGGAAGGCTATGGCTACACCTTC CASSYREGYGYTF
TRBJ1-1 many TRBV11-2 - TGTGCCAGCATGGAGTCCTTAGGCACTGAAGCTTTCTTT CASMESLGTEAFF
TRBJ1-1 - TRBV12-3/TRBV12-4 - TGTGCCAGCAGTTTAGCGCTGGACAGTGAAGCTTTCTTT CASSLALDSEAFF
TRBJ2-2 many TRBV6-1 TRBD1 TGTGCCAGCAGTGCTGACAGGGCCGGGGAGCTGTTTTTT CASSADRAGELFF
TRBJ2-2 - TRBV12-5 - TGTGCTAGTGGTTTGTATCCGGGATCCACCGGGGAGCTGTTTTTT CASGLYPGSTGELFF
TRBJ1-5 - TRBV30 - TGTGCCTGGAGTTCACCCGGGACGAACAATCAGCCCCAGCATTTT CAWSSPGTNNQPQHF
TRBJ1-1 many TRBV20-1 TRBD1 TGCAGTGCTGCCGGGACAGGGGGGATCCTGAACACTGAAGCTTTCTTT CSAAGTGGILNTEAFF
TRBJ1-3 many TRBV6-5 - TGTGCCAGCGGGACGGATTACTCTGGAAACACCATATATTTT CASGTDYSGNTIYF
TRBJ1-1 many TRBV29-1 - TGCAGCGTTGAAGGGCGGGGGCAGGCAACTGAAGCTTTCTTT CSVEGRGQATEAFF
TRBJ2-7 many TRBV7-2 - TGTGCCAGCAGCTCGGTGGGGACGTACGAGCAGCACTTC CASSSVGTYEQHF
TRBJ2-4 few TRBV6-5 - TGTGCCAGCAGTTACTCGACAGTAGCCAAAAACATTCAGTACTTC CASSYSTVAKNIQYF
TRBJ2-5 many TRBV11-2 - TGTGCCAGCAGCGCGAGCCAGGGGGAGACCCAGTACTTC CASSASQGETQYF
TRBJ2-7 - TRBV6-1 TRBD1 TGTGCCAGCAGTCCCCACCGGGACAGGCCCTACGAGCAGTGCTTC CASSPHRDRPYEQCF
TRBJ2-5 many TRBV20-1 TRBD2 TGCAGTATACTTAGCGGGGATCAAGAGACCCAGTACTTC CSILSGDQETQYF
TRBJ2-7 - TRBV30 TRBD1 TGTGCCTGGATCCATCCGGGGACAGGGGTTTCTGAGCAGTACTTC CAWIHPGTGVSEQYF
TRBJ2-5 - TRBV6-2/TRBV6-3 TRBD1 TGTGCCATCGCGACAGGGGGTAGGGAGACCCAGTACTTC CAIATGGRETQYF
TRBJ1-1 - TRBV20-1 TRBD1 TGCAGTGCTAGACGACCAGGGGGGAACACTGAAGCTTTCTTT CSARRPGGNTEAFF
TRBJ2-5 many TRBV24-1 TRBD2 TGTGCCACCAGTGATATCTCCTCTAGCGGGACAGAGACCCAGTACTTC CATSDISSSGTETQYF
TRBJ1-1 few TRBV9 TRBD1 TGTGCCAGCAGCGAACACAGGGGGCGCGGGGCCACTGAAGCTTTCTTT CASSEHRGRGATEAFF
TRBJ1-1 - TRBV14 - TGTGCCAGCAGCCTTTGGAGAGGCACTGAAGCTTTCTTT CASSLWRGTEAFF
TRBJ1-2 few TRBV28 - TGTGCCAGCAGTCCACGCCACGGGACGGTAGACTTGGATGGCTACACCTTC CASSPRHGTVDLDGYTF
TRBJ1-2 many TRBV7-2 - TGTGCCAGCAGCTTGTACGGGTGGGATGGCTACACCTTC CASSLYGWDGYTF
TRBJ1-2 many TRBV10-3 - TGTGCCATCAGTGAGATCCAAGGGAACTATGGCTACACCTTC CAISEIQGNYGYTF